This is a list of T cell receptor beta chains from one sample in a study of cytomegalovirus exposure and HLA in healthy donors. Data came from immunoSEQ multiplex PCR; TCRdb stores just in-frame clones and leaves some out. The data contain some 120,000 clones, 65% to 80% of them seen just once; the ten biggest clones take up less than 3%. Sequenced material: PBMCs. Receptor source: a woman aged 40-49 years in good health and CMV-seropositive. Both conserved end residues are part of each CDR3. Clone size is shown for a subset of rows, as once, few, many or a class of expanded clone.

clone size	V gene	CDR3 length	J gene	CDR3 protein
once	TRBV4-3	15	TRBJ2-2	CASSSGLQFTGELFF
NA	TRBV28	15	TRBJ2-1	CASSTSGTIYNEQFF
few	TRBV7-6	14	TRBJ1-2	CASSLGQPVDGYTF
few	TRBV2	17	TRBJ2-4	CASSPTGGSGAKNIQYF
NA	TRBV28	15	TRBJ2-1	CASTGEISSYNEQFF
NA	TRBV29-1	16	TRBJ2-5	CSVIPGGQGAGETQYF
NA	TRBV19	17	TRBJ2-7	CASSRTIRTGSSYEQYF
NA	TRBV5-1	16	TRBJ2-5	CASSAISGGTQETQYF
NA	TRBV19	13	TRBJ1-2	CASSIEAKYGYTF
NA	TRBV11-2	11	TRBJ1-2	CASDGTRGYTF
NA	TRBV5-4	12	TRBJ2-3	CASSLAADTQYF
NA	TRBV6-5	15	TRBJ1-5	CASSYSPGSNQPQHF
NA	TRBV27	14	TRBJ2-7	CASSGGLELYEQYF
NA	TRBV2	14	TRBJ1-2	CASSEQVANYGYTF
NA	TRBV9	13	TRBJ1-1	CASSPRQATEAFF
NA	TRBV13	11	TRBJ2-2	CASSYRGELFF
NA	TRBV5-4	16	TRBJ2-4	CASSYDRVQTKNIQYF
NA	TRBV5-6	18	TRBJ2-5	CASSSGFRDGGVQETQYF
NA	TRBV6-6	16	TRBJ1-5	CASSYPGGISNQPQHF
NA	TRBV16	16	TRBJ1-4	CASSQSIATGERKLFF
NA	TRBV5-4	12	TRBJ1-2	CASSLGGGGYTF
NA	TRBV7-9	16	TRBJ2-7	CASSLPTDRGIYEQYF
NA	TRBV28	12	TRBJ1-1	CASRGPSTEAFF